One T cell receptor (beta chain) is described in this entry. There is no known antigen for this receptor. A much larger clone sits a single nucleotide away, making a read error possible. This entry is derived from a study of CD8+CD57+ T cells in acquired aplastic anemia (dated by TCRdb to 2017 to 2018). Context from the whole study: A mean of approximately 3 ug of DNA, ranging from roughly 0.19 to 27.4 ug, was extracted from sorted CD4+ and CD8+ cells. An average of approximately 9.8 million reads for CD4+ cells and 11.0 million reads for CD8+ cells was obtained from healthy donor samples. Study-level results and caveats: Between patients and healthy controls, no significant difference in CD8+ Simpson's diversity was found (P=0.060). Although around 30 CD8+ CDR3 sequences were shared by patients and controls, these sequences appeared highly expressed in patients and within the immunodominant clones of patients.

In the study, sorted CD4+ and CD8+ blood T cells from patients with severe aplastic anemia and from healthy subjects underwent deep sequencing of TCR repertoires. Ficoll-Paque density gradient centrifugation was used to isolate peripheral blood mononuclear cells. Before DNA extraction, CD4+ and CD8+ T cells were sorted by FACS or by magnetic beads. V was cut back by 10 bases and J by 4 bases, leaving a gap of 26 bases between them. Inclusive of the bounding cysteine and phenylalanine, the CDR3 is 16 residues long. Only the CDR3 DNA stays, 48 bases, in frame from base 1. The germline V gene (reference sequence) yields LNHNV for CDR1 and YYDKDF for CDR2. Profiling of TCR beta VDJ combinations and CDR3 sequences used genomic DNA as the template. TCR repertoire sequencing was run on an Illumina HiSeq 2000. The authors' pipeline ran thus. TRBV/TRBJ rearrangement plots, CDR3 size and DJ length profiles, and Simpson's diversity index were used to evaluate the repertoires. The most abundant DNA sequence in the deep sequencing data was defined as the immunodominant clone. CDR3 amino acid sequences were screened for sharing across subjects and were compared with published repertoires and the VDJdb database. TCRdb reran the public reads through fastp at Q25 and MiXCR, keeping productive beta chains. CDR3 protein duplicates are merged, each entry listing the most common genes and DNA. For this entry, the V and J calls and clone size follow TCRdb and not the study's own pipeline. This sample holds just over 400,000 distinct CDR3 sequences; about two thirds were observed only once. The top ten clonotypes cover 3% to 4.5% of the sample.

This clonotype was sampled from a human donor in good health, serving as a control. Sequenced: sorted CD4+, CD8+, or CD8+CD57+ T cells (not recorded which) from PBMCs. The chain uses TRBV15 and TRBJ2-7, with TRBD1 tentatively as D gene (6 bases match). The CDR3 in this case is CASSFRPGAGAYEQYF. The DNA sequence is as follows: TGTGCCAGCAGTTTCCGGCCCGGGGCAGGGGCTTACGAGCAGTACTTC.